What follows are 32 T cell receptor beta chains derived from one specimen sequenced in a study of blood T cells in healthy people across ages. A sample-barcoded 5' primer and a J-beta primer mix were used in a second PCR of roughly 7 to 12 cycles. TCRdb ran MiXCR on the 5' RACE reads and lists one entry per CDR3 protein. This sample yields some 1.5 million distinct CDR3 sequences, of which about 30% are seen a single time; about 8% belongs to the top ten. Sequenced input: blood. These receptors came from a woman in her 30s in good health.

This rearrangement joins TRBV18 to TRBJ2-7, with TRBD1 as a possible D gene (8 bases). The germline V and J ends were trimmed by 4 bases and 0 bases, with 16 bases remaining between them. Germline CDR1 KGHSH, CDR2 LQKENI. The CDR3 is made up of 16 amino acids. Here the CDR3 DNA reads TGTGCCAGCTCACGGGGAGGGGGACAGGTCTCCTACGAGCAGTACTTC. Residues: CASSRGGGQVSYEQYF.

This clonotype was seen a handful of times. The chain couples TRBV30 to TRBJ2-1; TRBD2 matches 9 bases. The CDR3 is 15 residues long. Trimming removed 0 bases from V and 7 bases from J; junction bases left unmatched: 7. Germline CDR1 is GTSNPN and CDR2 is SVGIG (reference sequence). The CDR3 DNA follows: TGTGCCTGGAGTGTAGGAGCGGGAGGCCGTAATGAGCAGTTCTTC. Encoded protein: CAWSVGAGGRNEQFF. Complete variable domain (other parts from reference TRBV30 and TRBJ2-1): SQTIHQWPATLVQPVGSPLSLECTVEGTSNPNLYWYRQAAGRGLQLLFYSVGIGQISSEVPQNLSASRPQDRQFILSSKKLLLSDSGFYLCAWSVGAGGRNEQFFGPGTRLTVL.

This clonotype was detected ten times or more. This chain joins TRBV15 and TRBJ1-2; no firm D call. This CDR3 contains 15 residues. Trimming shortened V by 5 bases and J by 4 bases, and 17 bases separated the two germline ends. In germline, CDR1 is LNHNV, CDR2 YYDKDF (reference sequence). DNA for the CDR3: TGTGCCACCAGCCCCCAGCCCGGAGAAACCTATGGCTACACCTTC. Residues: CATSPQPGETYGYTF. The complete variable domain, with remaining parts taken from reference TRBV15 and TRBJ1-2, reads DAMVIQNPRYQVTQFGKPVTLSCSQTLNHNVMYWYQQKSSQAPKLLFHYYDKDFNNEADTPDNFQSRRPNTSFCFLDIRSPGLGDTAMYLCATSPQPGETYGYTFGSGTRLTVV.

The chain combines TRBV7-6 with TRBJ1-4, with D uncertain. Germline V gene lookup returns CDR1 SGHVS and CDR2 FNYEAQ. The CDR3 consists of 15 residues. V lost 5 bases to trimming and J lost 0 bases, with 10 bases between them. CDR3 residues: CASSHLAATNEKLFF. Written as DNA, the CDR3 is TGTGCCAGCAGCCATTTAGCTGCAACTAATGAAAAACTGTTTTTT.

This clonotype was picked up a small number of times. The rearrangement joins TRBV12-3 or TRBV12-4 to TRBJ1-2, with 10 positions matching TRBD1. CDR3 length: 16 amino acids. After removal of 5 bases from V and 1 base from J, the junction contained 7 bases not matched to a gene. This CDR3 is CASSPRTGGGNYGYTF. The CDR3 DNA follows: TGTGCCAGCAGTCCCAGGACAGGGGGAGGTAACTATGGCTACACCTTC.

This clonotype was observed at least ten times. The chain recombines TRBV29-1 with TRBJ2-7, with 10 bases identical to TRBD1. The CDR3 totals 12 residues. V shed 6 bases and J 3 bases; nucleotides not matched to a gene: 2. The germline CDR1 and CDR2 sequences are SQVTM and ANQGSEA. The CDR3 sequence: CSVGQGDYEQYF. For the CDR3, the DNA is TGCAGCGTCGGACAGGGGGACTACGAGCAGTACTTC.

This rearrangement joins TRBV20-1 to TRBJ2-7; 12 bases match TRBD2. The CDR3 length is 14 residues. After removal of 5 bases from V and 2 bases from J, the junction contained 4 bases not matched to a gene. The germline CDR1 and CDR2 sequences are DFQATT and SNEGSKA (reference sequence). CDR3 residues: CSAVASGRAYEQYF. CDR3 DNA sequence: TGCAGTGCTGTGGCTAGCGGGAGGGCCTACGAGCAGTACTTC.

The chain has TRBV7-2 and TRBJ2-5; 9 nucleotides match TRBD2. This CDR3 is built from 17 residues. Germline values: CDR1 SGHTA, CDR2 FQGNSA. With V trimmed by 5 bases and J by 5 bases, 15 bases remained unmatched. The CDR3 region is CASSGLRTSDFLETQYF. The DNA for the CDR3 is TGTGCCAGCAGCGGGCTCAGGACTAGCGACTTCCTGGAGACCCAGTACTTC.

This clonotype has just a few counts. Mismatch with germline at one junction end may stem from a read error. The V call is TRBV20-1, the J call TRBJ2-3; maybe TRBD2 (5 bases). This CDR3 region has 10 residues. The germline gives CDR1 DFQATT, CDR2 SNEGSKA (reference sequence). CDR3 in amino acids: CGARGDTQYF. DNA of the CDR3: TGCGGTGCTCGCGGGGATACGCAGTATTTT.

This clonotype was seen ten or more times. V gene TRBV18 combines with J gene TRBJ2-6; D remains unclear. This CDR3 spans 15 amino acids. The V gene lost 3 bases and the J gene lost 2 bases, with 8 bases spanning the gap. CDR1 is KGHSH and CDR2 is LQKENI in the germline V gene. The CDR3 protein is CASSPQAPGANVLTF. The CDR3 DNA reads TGTGCCAGCTCACCCCAAGCCCCTGGGGCCAACGTCCTGACTTTC.

The chain joins TRBV7-9 to TRBJ1-1; 9 bases align to TRBD1. The CDR3 loop spans 15 amino acids. Trimming removed 5 bases from V and 5 bases from J; junction bases left unmatched: 9. CDR1 is SEHNR and CDR2 is FQNEAQ in the germline V gene (reference sequence). The CDR3 sequence: CASSPNRGRGTEAFF. The CDR3 DNA reads TGTGCCAGCAGCCCTAACAGGGGGCGGGGAACTGAAGCTTTCTTT.

CDR3 sequence reads: CASFSQRKNLAGDTQYF. CDR3 nucleotide sequence: TGTGCCAGCTTCTCCCAGAGAAAGAATCTAGCGGGGGATACGCAGTATTTT. The V and J genes are TRBV28 and TRBJ2-3; 9 bases map to TRBD2. With V trimmed by 8 bases and J by 6 bases, 18 bases remained unmatched. The germline gives CDR1 MDHEN, CDR2 SYDVKM. CDR3 size: 17 residues.

With respect to this clonotype: Being one base from a much bigger clone, this may be a read error. The chain combines TRBV12-3 or TRBV12-4 with TRBJ2-5, with TRBD1 matching over 11 bases. The ends lost 6 bases at V and 4 bases at J; junction bases unmatched: 13. The length of the CDR3 is 17 residues. The CDR3 nucleotides are TGTGCCAGCAGGACCGAGCGGGGACAGGGGGTAGGAGAGACCCAGTACTTC. Encoded protein: CASRTERGQGVGETQYF.

This clonotype was counted many times. The chain couples TRBV12-3 or TRBV12-4 to TRBJ2-1; TRBD1 agrees at 8 bases. This CDR3 contains 14 residues. With V trimmed by 9 bases and J by 4 bases, 8 bases remained unmatched. The DNA of the CDR3 is TGTGCCAGTACATCAGGGGGCGCGTACAATGAGCAGTTCTTC. Translation gives CASTSGGAYNEQFF.

This clonotype was detected ten times or more. The V gene is TRBV10-3, the J gene TRBJ2-1, with 10 bases aligning to TRBD1. Germline V CDR1 and CDR2: ENHRY, SYGVKD. The CDR3 has 15 residues. V trimming: 5 bases; J trimming: 9 bases; junction bases outside the gene matches: 10. The CDR3 DNA reads as TGTGCCATCAGTAACCGGGACAGGGGCTACGGTGAGCAGTTCTTC. It specifies CAISNRDRGYGEQFF.

With respect to this clonotype: A much larger clonotype is one base distant, so this may be a read error. V and J are TRBV29-1 and TRBJ2-7; tentatively, D is TRBD1 (6 bases). This CDR3 comprises 12 residues. CDR1 and CDR2 (germline): SQVTM, ANQGSEA. The CDR3 is CSGEGGSYEQYF. The CDR3 DNA is TGCAGCGGTGAAGGGGGATCCTACGAGCAGTACTTC.

V and J are TRBV25-1 and TRBJ2-7, with D perhaps TRBD1 (6 bases). Trimming shortened V by 3 bases and J by 2 bases, and 14 bases separated the two germline ends. Per germline, CDR1 MGHDK and CDR2 SYGVNS. CDR3 length: 15 amino acids. The chain's CDR3 is CASSEPGTGTYEQYF. In DNA form, the CDR3 reads TGTGCCAGCAGTGAGCCCGGCACAGGGACCTACGAGCAGTACTTC.

This chain joins TRBV2 and TRBJ1-2; 7 nucleotides agree with TRBD1. Germline V lookup: CDR1 SNHLY, CDR2 FYNNEI. The CDR3 runs 15 residues. J gave up 4 bases and V 6 bases, and 11 bases lay outside the gene matches. The CDR3 loop is CASRFLLDRTYGYTF. In DNA, the CDR3 is TGTGCCAGCAGGTTCCTTCTGGACAGGACCTATGGCTACACCTTC.

CDR3 protein: CASMGGSEQYF. In DNA, the CDR3 is TGTGCCAGCATGGGCGGAAGTGAGCAGTACTTC. The rearrangement links TRBV2 to TRBJ2-7; D unclear. The V end lost 7 bases, the J end lost 7 bases, and 11 bases lay between the germline ends. The CDR3 runs 11 residues. Germline V lookup: CDR1 SNHLY, CDR2 FYNNEI. Full variable domain (missing parts from reference TRBV2 and TRBJ2-7): EPEVTQTPSHQVTQMGQEVILRCVPISNHLYFYWYRQILGQKVEFLVSFYNNEISEKSEIFDDQFSVERPDGSNFTLKIRSTKLEDSAMYFCASMGGSEQYFGPGTRLTVT.

There are a few counts of this clonotype. This chain connects TRBV2 to TRBJ2-7; the D is unclear. This CDR3 comprises 12 residues. Trimming stripped 7 bases from V and 0 bases from J, with 7 bases between. Germline V gives CDR1 SNHLY, CDR2 FYNNEI. CDR3 amino acids: CASTGFSYEQYF. CDR3 in DNA: TGTGCCAGCACGGGTTTCTCCTACGAGCAGTACTTC.

This clonotype was counted only a few times. J is TRBJ2-3 and V is TRBV7-9, with 11 bases matching TRBD2. The V segment lost 1 base and the J segment 3 bases; nucleotides outside the gene matches: 9. The germline CDR1 and CDR2 sequences are SEHNR and FQNEAQ (reference sequence). The CDR3 is 18 amino acids. The CDR3 nucleotides read TGTGCCAGCAGCTTAGAACGAATAGCGGGGGGGAAGACAGATACGCAGTATTTT. Its protein product is CASSLERIAGGKTDTQYF.

J is TRBJ2-3 and V is TRBV5-1; 10 nucleotides line up with TRBD1. Per the germline V gene, CDR1 is SGHRS and CDR2 is YFSETQ. The CDR3 is made up of 16 amino acids. V shed 3 bases, J shed 6 bases, and the junction held 10 bases outside the gene matches. The CDR3 reads CASSSTGGLFVDTQYF. The CDR3 DNA reads as TGCGCCAGCAGCTCGACAGGGGGCCTTTTCGTTGATACGCAGTATTTT.

This rearrangement joins TRBV5-1 to TRBJ1-6, with a tentative D call TRBD1 (6 bases). Between the trimmed V and J ends, which lost 0 bases and 8 bases, there was a span of 18 bases. CDR1 and CDR2 (germline): SGHRS, YFSETQ. The CDR3 is 17 residues long. The CDR3 nucleotides are TGCGCCAGCAGCTTGGCCTCAGTTGACAGGATTTATTCACCCCTCCACTTT. This translates into CASSLASVDRIYSPLHF. The full variable domain, rest sourced from reference TRBV5-1 and TRBJ1-6, is KAGVTQTPRYLIKTRGQQVTLSCSPISGHRSVSWYQQTPGQGLQFLFEYFSETQRNKGNFPGRFSGRQFSNSRSEMNVSTLELGDSALYLCASSLASVDRIYSPLHFGNGTRLTVT.

This clonotype was seen repeatedly, ten times or more. The chain employs TRBV7-9 and TRBJ2-5; D perhaps matches TRBD2 (5 bases). This CDR3 is built from 15 residues. Trimming left V 0 bases short and J 0 bases short, with 8 bases between. Germline V gene sequence: CDR1 SEHNR, CDR2 FQNEAQ (reference sequence). CDR3 coding DNA: TGTGCCAGCAGCTTAGCGGTCGGGGACCAAGAGACCCAGTACTTC. This codes for CASSLAVGDQETQYF.

This clonotype has just a few counts. The rearrangement links TRBV11-2 to TRBJ2-3; 8 positions match TRBD2. Germline V lookup: CDR1 SGHAT, CDR2 FQNNGV. V lost 1 base to trimming and J lost 2 bases; unmatched junction nucleotides: 5. CDR3 length: 16 amino acids. The CDR3 sequence: CASSLGSSGPTDTQYF. For the CDR3, the DNA is TGTGCCAGCAGCTTAGGGTCTAGCGGGCCCACAGATACGCAGTATTTT.

This clonotype was seen repeatedly, ten times or more. The rearrangement uses TRBV29-1 and TRBJ2-3; D gene uncertain. V was shortened by 2 bases and J by 3 bases, with 3 bases between the two germline ends. This CDR3 region has 11 residues. Germline V gene lookup returns CDR1 SQVTM and CDR2 ANQGSEA. In DNA, the CDR3 is TGCAGCGTTGAAAGGACAGATACGCAGTATTTT. This sequence encodes CSVERTDTQYF.

This clonotype turned up a few times. The rearrangement joins TRBV15 to TRBJ2-5; tentative D call: TRBD1 (5 bases). Trimming shortened V by 1 base and J by 5 bases, and 11 bases separated the two germline ends. CDR1 is LNHNV and CDR2 is YYDKDF in the germline V gene (reference sequence). The CDR3 sequence is 14 residues long. CDR3 region: CATSRANYRETQYF. CDR3 DNA: TGTGCCACCAGCAGAGCGAACTACAGGGAGACCCAGTACTTC.

This clonotype was picked up many times. CDR3 protein: CSAEAGIEQYF. The CDR3 region has the DNA TGCAGTGCTGAGGCTGGGATCGAGCAGTACTTC. The chain is built from TRBV20-1 and TRBJ2-7; D ambiguous. Germline V lookup: CDR1 DFQATT, CDR2 SNEGSKA (reference sequence). This CDR3 is built from 11 residues. V was trimmed by 5 bases and J by 6 bases, leaving 11 bases between them.

Concerning this clonotype itself: A single base separates this from a much larger clone, so it may be a read error. The J gene is TRBJ2-7, the V gene TRBV4-3; possibly TRBD1 for D (7 bases). CDR3 length: 17 amino acids. CDR1 and CDR2 (germline): LGHNA, YSLEER. The DNA of the CDR3 is TGCACCAGCAGCCAAGGGGCGGCCAGGGGGGCTCCCTACGAGCAGTACTTC. It encodes CTSSQGAARGAPYEQYF.

V and J are TRBV20-1 and TRBJ2-1; TRBD2 matches 7 bases. After removal of 6 bases from V and 9 bases from J, the junction contained 8 bases not matched to a gene. The germline V gene encodes CDR1 DFQATT and CDR2 SNEGSKA (reference sequence). This CDR3 contains 12 residues. CDR3 sequence reads: CSAWTRLSEQFF. The CDR3 DNA reads TGCAGTGCATGGACTAGGCTTAGTGAGCAGTTCTTC.

In its sample, this clonotype was seen a few times. The CDR3 region is CASSQGGGGSNEQFF. The CDR3 DNA is TGTGCCAGCAGCCAGGGGGGAGGTGGTAGTAATGAGCAGTTCTTC. The V gene is TRBV7-9, the J gene TRBJ2-1, with D tentatively TRBD1 (7 bases). Trimming took off 5 bases at V and 7 bases at J, with 18 bases between the two ends. Germline CDR1 and CDR2: SEHNR and FQNEAQ (reference sequence). This CDR3 is built from 15 residues.

This sequence joins TRBV7-2 and TRBJ2-1, with D maybe TRBD2 (6 bases). Germline lookup yields CDR1 SGHTA and CDR2 FQGNSA. Trimming shortened V by 5 bases and J by 1 base, and 15 bases separated the two germline ends. There are 16 residues in the CDR3. The CDR3 DNA sequence: TGTGCCAGCAGCATTACCGGGACTGCTTCCTACAATGAGCAGTTCTTC. It yields the protein CASSITGTASYNEQFF.